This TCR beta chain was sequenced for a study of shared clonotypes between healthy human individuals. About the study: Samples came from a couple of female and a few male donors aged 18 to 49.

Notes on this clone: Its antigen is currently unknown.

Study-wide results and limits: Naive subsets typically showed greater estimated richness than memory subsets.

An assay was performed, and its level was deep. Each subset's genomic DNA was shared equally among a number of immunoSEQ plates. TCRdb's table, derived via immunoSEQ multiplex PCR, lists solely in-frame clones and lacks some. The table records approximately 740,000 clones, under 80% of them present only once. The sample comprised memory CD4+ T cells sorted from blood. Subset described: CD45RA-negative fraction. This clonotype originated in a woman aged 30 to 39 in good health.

The CDR3 coding sequence is TGTGCCAGCAGCAGTCGACGGGACCAGCGCTACACCTTC. Translation gives CASSSRRDQRYTF. The gene calls are TRBV2 and TRBJ1-2, with TRBD1 as a possible D gene (5 bases). Per germline, CDR1 SNHLY and CDR2 FYNNEI. Trimming pared 6 bases from V and 9 bases from J, leaving 17 bases between. The CDR3 is 13 residues long.